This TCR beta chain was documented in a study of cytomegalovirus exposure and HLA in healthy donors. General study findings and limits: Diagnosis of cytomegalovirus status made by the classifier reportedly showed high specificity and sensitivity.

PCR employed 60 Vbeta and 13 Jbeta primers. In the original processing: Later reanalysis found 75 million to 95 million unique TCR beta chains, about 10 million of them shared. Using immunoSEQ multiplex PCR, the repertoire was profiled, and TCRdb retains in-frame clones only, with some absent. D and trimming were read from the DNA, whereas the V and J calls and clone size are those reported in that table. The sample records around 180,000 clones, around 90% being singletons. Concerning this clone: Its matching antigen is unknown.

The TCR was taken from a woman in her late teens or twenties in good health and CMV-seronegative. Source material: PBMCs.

The CDR3 nucleotides read TGTGCCAGCAGCCCCGGGACTACCTACAATGAGCAGTTCTTC. This gives the protein CASSPGTTYNEQFF. The chain recombines TRBV5-5 with TRBJ2-1, with 7 bases identical to TRBD2. V trimming: 4 bases; J trimming: 2 bases; junction bases outside the gene matches: 3. The CDR3 covers 14 residues. The V gene's germline CDR1 is SGHKS and CDR2 YYEKEE (reference sequence).